Presented here are 16 T cell receptor beta chains from one specimen sequenced in a study of T cell responses to AZD1222 COVID-19 vaccine. Method: immunoSEQ multiplex PCR; TCRdb's copy keeps in-frame clones and lacks some. The sample contains approximately 190,000 clones, approximately 91% of which appear only once. Sample: peripheral blood, taken on day 0 of AZD1222 vaccination. The receptors come from an adult in good health.

This chain links TRBV2 with TRBJ1-6; D is unclear. The CDR3 extends over 12 amino acids. Trimming took off 6 bases at V and 10 bases at J, with 10 bases between the two ends. Germline CDR1 is SNHLY and CDR2 is FYNNEI. As DNA, the CDR3 is TGTGCCAGCAGGGTCTTGGAATCACCCCTCCACTTT. Its translation: CASRVLESPLHF.

The V call is TRBV6-5, the J call TRBJ2-1; perhaps TRBD1 as D (6 bases). Germline CDR1 reads MNHEY; CDR2 reads SVGAGI. The V end was cut by 8 bases, the J end by 6 bases, with 17 bases between. The CDR3 runs 14 residues. In DNA, the CDR3 is TGTGCCAGCTTGGGGACAACTCCCTTCAATGAGCAGTTCTTC. Protein product: CASLGTTPFNEQFF.

This rearrangement joins TRBV6-1 to TRBJ1-2; D is perhaps TRBD1 (6 bases). CDR1 and CDR2 from the germline V gene are MNHNS and SASEGT. This CDR3 comprises 15 residues. Trimming removed 0 bases at V and 5 bases at J, with 13 bases between. CDR3 coding DNA: TGTGCCAGCAGTGAAGCGGTGGGGGGCGGATATGGCTACACCTTC. It codes for CASSEAVGGGYGYTF.

The chain couples TRBV5-1 to TRBJ1-1, with D tentatively TRBD1 (5 bases). The CDR3 length is 14 residues. In germline, CDR1 is SGHRS, CDR2 YFSETQ. The germline V and J ends were trimmed by 2 bases and 7 bases, with 15 bases remaining between them. For the CDR3, the DNA is TGCGCCAGCAGCTTTCGTGTGCGGGGGTTTGAAGCTTTCTTT. This gives the protein CASSFRVRGFEAFF.

This chain joins TRBV11-3 and TRBJ1-2; D is perhaps TRBD1 (5 bases). The V gene lost 5 bases and the J gene lost 8 bases, with 15 bases spanning the gap. Germline V gene data show CDR1 as SGHNT and CDR2 as YENEEA. The CDR3 is 13 residues long. CDR3 region: CASSRGTASGYTF. CDR3 DNA: TGTGCCAGCAGCCGAGGGACGGCGTCCGGCTACACCTTC. Full variable domain (missing parts from reference TRBV11-3 and TRBJ1-2): EAGVVQSPRYKIIEKKQPVAFWCNPISGHNTLYWYLQNLGQGPELLIRYENEEAVDDSQLPKDRFSAERLKGVDSTLKIQPAELGDSAVYLCASSRGTASGYTFGSGTRLTVV.

This rearrangement joins TRBV6-1 to TRBJ2-1; TRBD1 is a possible D gene (5 bases). CDR3 length equals 12 residues. Trimming stripped 7 bases from V and 8 bases from J, with 12 bases between. Germline V gene sequence: CDR1 MNHNS, CDR2 SASEGT. The CDR3 bases are TGTGCCAGCAAACCAAGGGGCGATGAGCAGTTCTTC. It translates to CASKPRGDEQFF.

The chain joins TRBV5-6 to TRBJ1-2; D is uncertain. CDR3 length: 15 amino acids. With 6 bases removed from V and 1 base from J, the gap between germline ends came to 16 bases. The germline gives CDR1 SGHDT, CDR2 YYEEEE. CDR3 protein: CASTLGEAHNYGYTF. Here the CDR3 DNA reads TGTGCCAGCACCCTTGGGGAGGCCCATAACTATGGCTACACCTTC.

This chain uses TRBV10-3 with TRBJ1-1; TRBD1 aligns across 10 bases. The ends lost 8 bases at V and 3 bases at J; junction bases unmatched: 6. The germline V gene encodes CDR1 ENHRY and CDR2 SYGVKD. The CDR3 consists of 14 residues. Here the CDR3 reads CAIWDRGWDTEAFF. CDR3 bases: TGTGCCATCTGGGACAGGGGATGGGACACTGAAGCTTTCTTT.

This chain links TRBV9 with TRBJ2-7, with TRBD1 identical over 12 bases. Unmatched junction bases numbered 11, after V lost 4 bases and J lost 6 bases. Per germline, CDR1 SGDLS and CDR2 YYNGEE. This CDR3 has 16 residues. CDR3 protein: CASSPRTGTGGPEQYF. The CDR3 DNA follows: TGTGCCAGCAGCCCCCGGACAGGGACAGGGGGCCCCGAGCAGTACTTC.

The chain is built from TRBV28 and TRBJ2-5; 7 positions match TRBD2. Germline V gene data show CDR1 as MDHEN and CDR2 as SYDVKM. The CDR3 length is 14 residues. V was pared by 5 bases and J by 3 bases, with 6 bases of the junction left unmatched. This CDR3 is CASSPAGVEETQYF. DNA for the CDR3: TGTGCCAGCAGTCCCGCGGGGGTAGAAGAGACCCAGTACTTC.

This clone appeared a few times. V and J are TRBV24-1 and TRBJ1-4; 7 bases agree with TRBD1. The junction had 14 bases not matched to a gene; V was cut back by 4 bases and J by 16 bases. Germline CDR1 and CDR2: KGHDR and SFDVKD. The CDR3 totals 14 residues. This CDR3 is CATSDCDRANFRFF. CDR3 nucleotide sequence: TGTGCCACCAGTGACTGCGACAGGGCGAACTTCAGGTTTTTT.

This chain uses TRBV29-1 with TRBJ2-7; D gene uncertain. Trimming shortened V by 4 bases and J by 2 bases, and 6 bases separated the two germline ends. CDR1 is SQVTM and CDR2 is ANQGSEA in the germline V gene. This CDR3 has 11 amino acids. The CDR3: CSVAKTYEQYF. The CDR3 region has the DNA TGCAGCGTTGCAAAGACCTACGAGCAGTACTTC.

The V call is TRBV7-2, the J call TRBJ1-2; tentative D call: TRBD1 (5 bases). From germline, CDR1 is SGHTA and CDR2 FQGNSA. This CDR3 has 15 residues. V lost 2 bases to trimming and J lost 5 bases, with 15 bases between them. CDR3 loop: CASSLRGVGFYGYTF. The CDR3, as DNA: TGTGCCAGCAGCTTAAGAGGGGTGGGGTTTTATGGCTACACCTTC.

The rearrangement links TRBV7-2 to TRBJ2-7; TRBD2 matches at 11 bases. The CDR3 covers 18 residues. CDR1 and CDR2 from the germline V gene are SGHTA and FQGNSA. Trimming removed 5 bases from V and 7 bases from J; junction bases left unmatched: 19. The CDR3 protein is CASSVEGLAGGAFVEQYF. The CDR3 DNA is TGTGCCAGCAGCGTCGAGGGGCTAGCGGGAGGCGCATTTGTGGAGCAGTACTTC.

This clone was found once. The chain carries TRBV7-9 and TRBJ2-7; perhaps TRBD1 as D (5 bases). Looked up from germline, CDR1 is SEHNR and CDR2 is FQNEAQ (reference sequence). The CDR3 spans 16 residues. The ends were cut back, 4 bases at V and 1 base at J, with 17 bases in the middle. CDR3: CASSSRLGRGSYEQYF. CDR3 coding DNA: TGTGCCAGCAGCTCCAGACTGGGAAGGGGTTCCTACGAGCAGTACTTC.

The count of this clone is one. The chain employs TRBV5-1 and TRBJ2-2; D remains ambiguous. Trimming removed 4 bases from V and 0 bases from J, with 13 bases in between. The CDR3 length is 16 residues. The germline gives CDR1 SGHRS, CDR2 YFSETQ. The CDR3 is CASSPAWGSNTGELFF. The CDR3 DNA reads TGCGCCAGCAGCCCGGCCTGGGGATCGAACACCGGGGAGCTGTTTTTT.